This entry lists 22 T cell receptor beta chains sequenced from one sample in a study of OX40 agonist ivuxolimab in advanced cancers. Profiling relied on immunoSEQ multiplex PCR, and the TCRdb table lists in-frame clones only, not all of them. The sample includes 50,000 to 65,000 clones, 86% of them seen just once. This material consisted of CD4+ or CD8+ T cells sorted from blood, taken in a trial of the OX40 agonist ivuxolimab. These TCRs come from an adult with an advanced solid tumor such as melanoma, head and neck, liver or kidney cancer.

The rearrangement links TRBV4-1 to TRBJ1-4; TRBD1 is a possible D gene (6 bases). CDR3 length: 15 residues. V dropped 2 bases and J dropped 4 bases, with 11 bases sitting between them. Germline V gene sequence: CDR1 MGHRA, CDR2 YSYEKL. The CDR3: CASSQFDRYNEKLFF. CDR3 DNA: TGCGCCAGCAGCCAATTCGACAGGTATAATGAAAAACTGTTTTTT.

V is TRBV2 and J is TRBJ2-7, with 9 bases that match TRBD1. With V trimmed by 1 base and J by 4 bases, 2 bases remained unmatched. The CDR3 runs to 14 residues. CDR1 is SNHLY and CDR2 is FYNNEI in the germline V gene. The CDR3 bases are TGTGCCAGCAGTGAAGAGGGACAGGGATACGAGCAGTACTTC. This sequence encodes CASSEEGQGYEQYF.

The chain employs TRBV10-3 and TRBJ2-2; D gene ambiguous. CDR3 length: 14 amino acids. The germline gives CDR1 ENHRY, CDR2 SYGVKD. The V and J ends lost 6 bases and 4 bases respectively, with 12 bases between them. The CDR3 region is CAISPGVGTGELFF. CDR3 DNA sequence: TGTGCCATCAGCCCCGGCGTGGGCACCGGGGAGCTGTTTTTT.

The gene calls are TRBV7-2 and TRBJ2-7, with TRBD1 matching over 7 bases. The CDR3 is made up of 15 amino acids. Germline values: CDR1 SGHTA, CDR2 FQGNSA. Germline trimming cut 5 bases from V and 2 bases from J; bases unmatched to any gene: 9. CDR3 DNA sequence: TGTGCCAGCAGCCGAACGCCCGACAGGGCCTACGAGCAGTACTTC. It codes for CASSRTPDRAYEQYF.

CDR3 sequence reads: CASSLASEAFF. The CDR3 nucleotides are TGTGCCAGCAGCTTGGCTAGTGAAGCTTTCTTT. The gene calls are TRBV5-6 and TRBJ1-1, with D uncertain. From germline, CDR1 is SGHDT and CDR2 YYEEEE. V was trimmed by 0 bases and J by 7 bases, leaving 4 bases between them. CDR3 length: 11 residues.

CDR3 DNA: TGTGCCACCAGCAGAGGGACAGGGAATCTCTACGAGCAGTACTTC. Translating it yields CATSRGTGNLYEQYF. The rearrangement joins TRBV15 to TRBJ2-7; 8 nucleotides match TRBD1. This CDR3 comprises 15 residues. CDR1 LNHNV and CDR2 YYDKDF come from the germline V gene (reference sequence). Trimming at V came to 1 base and at J to 3 bases, leaving 5 bases not matched to a gene.

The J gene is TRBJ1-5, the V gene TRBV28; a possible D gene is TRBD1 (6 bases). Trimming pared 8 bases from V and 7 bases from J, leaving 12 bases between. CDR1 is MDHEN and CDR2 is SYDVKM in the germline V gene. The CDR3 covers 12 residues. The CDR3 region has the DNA TGTGCCAGCGGGGGCAGGGAACAGCCCCAGCATTTT. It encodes CASGGREQPQHF.

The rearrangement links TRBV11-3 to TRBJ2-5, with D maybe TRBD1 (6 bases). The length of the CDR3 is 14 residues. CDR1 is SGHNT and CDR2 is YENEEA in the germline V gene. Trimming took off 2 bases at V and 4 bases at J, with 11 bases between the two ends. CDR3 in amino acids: CASSLSGTTETQYF. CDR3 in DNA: TGTGCCAGCAGCTTATCGGGGACAACAGAGACCCAGTACTTC.

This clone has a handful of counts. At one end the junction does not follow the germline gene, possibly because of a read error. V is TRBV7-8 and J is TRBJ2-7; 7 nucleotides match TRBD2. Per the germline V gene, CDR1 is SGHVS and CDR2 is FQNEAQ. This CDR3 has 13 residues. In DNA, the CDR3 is TGTGCCAGCAGCCTAGCGGAGCGGCTCGAGCAGTACTTC. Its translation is CASSLAERLEQYF.

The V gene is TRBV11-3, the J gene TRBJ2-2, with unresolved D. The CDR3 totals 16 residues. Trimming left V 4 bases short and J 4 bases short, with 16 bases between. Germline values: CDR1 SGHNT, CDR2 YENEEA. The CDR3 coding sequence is TGTGCCAGCAGCTCTCGACAATACGGGCGCACCGGGGAGCTGTTTTTT. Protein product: CASSSRQYGRTGELFF.

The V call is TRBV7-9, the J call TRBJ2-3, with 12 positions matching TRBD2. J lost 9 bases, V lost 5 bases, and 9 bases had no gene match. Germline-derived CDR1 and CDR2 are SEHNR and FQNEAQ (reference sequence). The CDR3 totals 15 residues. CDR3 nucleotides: TGTGCCAGCAGCCCCCCTAGCGGGAGGGCCGGAACGCAGTATTTT. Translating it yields CASSPPSGRAGTQYF.

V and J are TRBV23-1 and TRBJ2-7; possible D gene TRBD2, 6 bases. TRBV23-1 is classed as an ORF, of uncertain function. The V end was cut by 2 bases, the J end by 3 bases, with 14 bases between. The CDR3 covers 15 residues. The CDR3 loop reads CASSQKGLSNYEQYF. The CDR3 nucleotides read TGCGCCAGCAGTCAAAAAGGACTATCCAACTACGAGCAGTACTTC.

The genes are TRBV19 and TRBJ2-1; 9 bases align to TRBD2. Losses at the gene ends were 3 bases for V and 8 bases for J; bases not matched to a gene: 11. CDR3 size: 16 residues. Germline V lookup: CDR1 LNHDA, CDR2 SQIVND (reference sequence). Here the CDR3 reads CASSIPIASGMDEQFF. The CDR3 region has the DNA TGTGCCAGTAGTATCCCCATCGCTAGCGGGATGGATGAGCAGTTCTTC.

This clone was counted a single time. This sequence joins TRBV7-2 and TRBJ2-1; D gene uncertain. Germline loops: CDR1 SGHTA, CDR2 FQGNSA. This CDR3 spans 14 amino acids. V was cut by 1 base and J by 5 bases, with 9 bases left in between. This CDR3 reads CASSLDLPNNEQFF. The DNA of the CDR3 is TGTGCCAGCAGCTTAGATTTGCCTAACAATGAGCAGTTCTTC.

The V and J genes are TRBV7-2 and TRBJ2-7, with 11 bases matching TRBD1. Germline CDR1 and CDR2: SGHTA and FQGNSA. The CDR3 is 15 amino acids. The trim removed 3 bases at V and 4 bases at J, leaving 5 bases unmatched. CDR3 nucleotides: TGTGCCAGCAGCTTTCACGGGACAGGGGGGTACGAGCAGTACTTC. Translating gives CASSFHGTGGYEQYF.

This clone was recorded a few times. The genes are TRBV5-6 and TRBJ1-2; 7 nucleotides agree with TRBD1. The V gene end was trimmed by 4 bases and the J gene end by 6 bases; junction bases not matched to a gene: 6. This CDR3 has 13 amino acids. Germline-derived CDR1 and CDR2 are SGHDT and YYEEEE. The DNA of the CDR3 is TGTGCCAGCAGCACCCACACAGGGGATGGCTACACCTTC. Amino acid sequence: CASSTHTGDGYTF. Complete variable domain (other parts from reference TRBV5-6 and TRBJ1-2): DAGVTQSPTHLIKTRGQQVTLRCSPKSGHDTVSWYQQALGQGPQFIFQYYEEEERQRGNFPDRFSGHQFPNYSSELNVNALLLGDSALYLCASSTHTGDGYTFGSGTRLTVV.

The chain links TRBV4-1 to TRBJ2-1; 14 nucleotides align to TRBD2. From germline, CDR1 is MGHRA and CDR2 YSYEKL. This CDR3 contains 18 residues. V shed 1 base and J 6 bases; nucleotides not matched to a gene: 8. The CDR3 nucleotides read TGCGCCAGCAGCCAAGTCGACTTGGGACTAGCGGGAGCCAATGAGCAGTTCTTC. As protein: CASSQVDLGLAGANEQFF.

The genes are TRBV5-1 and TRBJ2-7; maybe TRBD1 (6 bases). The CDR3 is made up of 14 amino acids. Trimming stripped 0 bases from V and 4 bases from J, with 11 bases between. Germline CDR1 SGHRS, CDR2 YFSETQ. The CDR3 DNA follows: TGCGCCAGCAGCTTGGCCTGGACAGATTACGAGCAGTACTTC. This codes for CASSLAWTDYEQYF.

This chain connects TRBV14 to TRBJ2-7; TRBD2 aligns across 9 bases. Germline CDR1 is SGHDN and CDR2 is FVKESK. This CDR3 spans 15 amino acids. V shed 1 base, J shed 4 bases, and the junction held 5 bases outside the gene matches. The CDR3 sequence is CASSQAGTSPYEQYF. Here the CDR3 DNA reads TGTGCCAGCAGCCAAGCCGGGACTAGCCCGTACGAGCAGTACTTC.

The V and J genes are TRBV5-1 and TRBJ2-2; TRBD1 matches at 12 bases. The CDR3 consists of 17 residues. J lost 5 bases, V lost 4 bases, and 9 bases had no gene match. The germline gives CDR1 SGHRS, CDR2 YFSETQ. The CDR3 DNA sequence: TGCGCCAGCAGCGCGTATCCGGGACAGGGGGCGACCGGGGAGCTGTTTTTT. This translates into CASSAYPGQGATGELFF.

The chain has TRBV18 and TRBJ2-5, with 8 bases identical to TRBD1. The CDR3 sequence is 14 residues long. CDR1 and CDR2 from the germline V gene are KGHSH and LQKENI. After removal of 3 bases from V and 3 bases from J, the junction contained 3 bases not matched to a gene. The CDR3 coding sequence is TGTGCCAGCTCACCGTCGGACAGGGAAGAGACCCAGTACTTC. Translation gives CASSPSDREETQYF.

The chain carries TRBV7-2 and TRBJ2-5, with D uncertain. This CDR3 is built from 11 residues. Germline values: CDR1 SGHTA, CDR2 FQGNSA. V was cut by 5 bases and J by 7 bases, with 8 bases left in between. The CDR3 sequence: CASSPAVTQYF. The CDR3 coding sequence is TGTGCCAGCAGCCCCGCTGTGACCCAGTACTTC.